This T cell receptor (beta chain) is drawn from a study of blood T cell repertoires in COVID-19. TCRdb's table, derived via immunoSEQ multiplex PCR, lists solely in-frame clones and lacks some. The sample has 200,000 to 300,000 clones; around 84% are singletons. In germline, CDR1 is SGHDT, CDR2 YYEEEE. V lost 4 bases and J 3 bases, leaving 13 bases between the germline ends. The CDR3 extends over 14 amino acids. This clone has more than one count but fewer than ten. The sequence came from a man aged 55-75 years with acute or convalescent COVID-19. The sample consisted of peripheral blood. The genes are TRBV5-6 and TRBJ1-2; D remains unclear. The CDR3 region has the DNA TGTGCCAGCAGCCTTTTTGAGGCCCACTATGGCTACACCTTC. It codes for CASSLFEAHYGYTF.